The present TCR beta chain was sequenced within a study of molecular identifiers for immune sequencing clone quantification. The study, taken as a whole, reports: Sizes of clones that are highly expanded could be underestimated (if identical TCR molecules share a barcode). In CMV-specific effectors, clones above 20 copies held over 98% of molecules; naive, under 1%.

This clonotype was counted at least ten times. Its antigen is still unknown. MiXCR, applied by TCRdb to the PCR reads, yields one record per CDR3 protein. Counted here are roughly 320,000 distinct CDR3 sequences, about 23% occurring once; the ten biggest clones make up 0.65% to 0.75%. The sequenced sample consisted of naive CD8+ T cells from blood, with Jurkat cell RNA spiked in. This sample's subset: FACS-sorted CD8+CD4-CCR7+CD45RA+ naive T cells. The TCR originated in a human donor in good health. Some libraries in this study had Jurkat cell RNA spiked in.

The CDR3 sequence: CSVYLGGYEKLFF. The CDR3 bases are TGCAGCGTTTACTTGGGGGGCTATGAAAAACTGTTTTTT. V usage is TRBV29-1 and J usage is TRBJ1-4; D might be TRBD1 (6 bases). Looked up from germline, CDR1 is SQVTM and CDR2 is ANQGSEA. Trimming took 5 bases from V and 6 from J, leaving 13 bases between them. The CDR3 length is 13 residues.